The text below deals with one TCR beta chain. Its specificity is not known. The data originate from a study of shared clonotypes between healthy human individuals. General study points: Even with large depth, rarefaction showed that sorted-subset sequencing was incomplete.

Measured with immunoSEQ multiplex PCR; TCRdb has only the in-frame clones, and not every one. The data contain about 2.3 million clones, around 93% of them singletons. Germline CDR1 SGHAT, CDR2 FQDESV (reference sequence). V shed 3 bases and J 6 bases; nucleotides not matched to a gene: 5. The CDR3 consists of 13 residues. The chain recombines TRBV11-1 with TRBJ2-7; the match to TRBD2 covers 7 bases. This sequence was found in a man aged 18-30 years in good health. Some clones in this sample may be carry-over from other donors' samples. The specimen was naive CD4+ T cells from PBMCs. Subset of the sample: CD45RA+ positively selected. The CDR3 spells CASSFAGTTEQYF. The CDR3 region has the DNA TGTGCCAGCAGCTTCGCCGGGACTACCGAGCAGTACTTC.